These T cell receptor beta chains were read from a single sample in a study of blood T cell repertoires in COVID-19. Generated by immunoSEQ multiplex PCR, the TCRdb table keeps only in-frame clones and is missing some. The sample shows 440,000 or so clones, 70% to 90% of them seen only once. The sample consisted of peripheral blood. Receptor source: a woman in her 40s with COVID-19, enrolled during active disease. Both conserved end residues are part of each CDR3. D genes are given only for firm matches.

TRBJ1-1 | TRBD1 | TRBV4-2 | CASSQRQGENTEAFF | TGTGCCAGCAGCCAGAGACAGGGGGAGAACACTGAAGCTTTCTTT
TRBJ2-2 | NA | TRBV25-1 | CASSEYKAPGRTGELFF | TGTGCCAGCAGTGAATATAAGGCCCCAGGGCGCACCGGGGAGCTGTTTTTT
TRBJ2-7 | NA | TRBV19 | CASSISAGNYEQYF | TGTGCCAGTAGTATTTCGGCAGGAAACTACGAGCAGTACTTC
TRBJ2-2 | TRBD1 | TRBV24-1 | CATSSYRQGRITGELFF | TGTGCCACCAGTTCATATCGACAGGGGCGGATCACCGGGGAGCTGTTTTTT
TRBJ1-1 | NA | TRBV10-3 | CAISPNKQGNTEAFF | TGTGCCATCAGTCCAAATAAACAGGGAAACACTGAAGCTTTCTTT
TRBJ1-5 | TRBD1 | TRBV30 | CAWSGPGGGRNQPQHF | TGTGCCTGGAGTGGCCCTGGAGGGGGCCGAAATCAGCCCCAGCATTTT
TRBJ2-1 | TRBD1 | TRBV3-1/TRBV3-2 | CASSQSAGQGKGEQFF | TGTGCCAGCAGCCAATCCGCAGGACAGGGGAAGGGCGAGCAGTTCTTC
TRBJ2-7 | NA | TRBV4-2 | CASSPLGGSSSYEQYF | TGTGCCAGCAGCCCACTTGGGGGCTCGAGCTCCTACGAGCAGTACTTC
TRBJ1-2 | TRBD1 | TRBV12-3/TRBV12-4 | CASSLRGPYGYTF | TGTGCCAGCAGTTTGAGGGGGCCCTATGGCTACACCTTC
TRBJ2-7 | TRBD2 | TRBV27 | CASGFVAGGEQYF | TGTGCCAGCGGATTTGTAGCGGGGGGCGAGCAGTACTTC
TRBJ2-5 | TRBD2 | TRBV10-3 | CAILDLSGGRETQYF | TGTGCCATCCTAGACTTGAGCGGGGGCCGAGAGACCCAGTACTTC
TRBJ1-1 | NA | TRBV10-1 | CASAGMNTEAFF | TGCGCCAGCGCGGGAATGAACACTGAAGCTTTCTTT
TRBJ2-3 | NA | TRBV7-9 | CASSLPRSTDTQYF | TGTGCCAGCAGCTTACCCCGTTCCACAGATACGCAGTATTTT
TRBJ1-1 | TRBD1 | TRBV4-1 | CASSLQDRVGTEAFF | TGCGCCAGCAGCCTCCAGGACAGGGTTGGCACTGAAGCTTTCTTT
TRBJ1-6 | NA | TRBV6-5 | CASSYRTVYNSPLHF | TGTGCCAGCAGTTACCGGACAGTTTATAATTCACCCCTCCACTTT
TRBJ1-4 | NA | TRBV7-9 | CASSSHFFSGTANEKLFF | TGTGCCAGCAGCTCACATTTTTTTTCCGGGACTGCTAATGAAAAACTGTTTTTT
TRBJ2-7 | TRBD1 | TRBV4-1 | CASSQGTGGSYEQYF | TGCGCCAGCAGCCAAGGAACAGGGGGCAGCTACGAGCAGTACTTC